A selection of T cell receptor beta chains follows, all from one sample in a study of OX40 agonist ivuxolimab in advanced cancers. Only in-frame clones appear in the TCRdb table, and some are missing; sequencing was by immunoSEQ multiplex PCR. The sample yields around 80,000 clones, over 80% seen once. The material was CD4+ or CD8+ T cells sorted from blood, obtained in a trial of the OX40 agonist ivuxolimab. Receptors originate from an adult with an advanced solid tumor such as melanoma, head and neck, liver or kidney cancer. CDR3s include the opening cysteine and the closing phenylalanine or tryptophan. D genes are given only for firm matches. The size of a clone is reported for some rows only, either as once, few or many, or as a class for expanded clones.

>TRBV10-3|NA|TRBJ1-1|NA
CAISEGGGITEAFF
TGTGCCATCAGTGAAGGTGGGGGGATCACTGAAGCTTTCTTT
>TRBV13|once|TRBJ2-5|TRBD1
CASSLIGQGQETQYF
TGTGCCAGCAGCTTGATTGGACAGGGGCAAGAGACCCAGTACTTC
>TRBV12-5|NA|TRBJ2-1|NA
CASGLPPFGRLYNEQFF
TGTGCTAGTGGTTTGCCCCCATTCGGGCGTCTCTACAATGAGCAGTTCTTC
>TRBV5-4|NA|TRBJ1-2|NA
CASTPPEGPDGYTF
TGTGCCAGCACCCCCCCGGAGGGACCAGATGGCTACACCTTC
>TRBV4-1|NA|TRBJ1-3|NA
CASSQAGGAGNTIYF
TGCGCCAGCAGCCAAGCCGGGGGCGCGGGAAACACCATATATTTT
>TRBV27|once|TRBJ1-3|TRBD1
CATSPSTGETGNTIYF
TGTGCCACCAGCCCATCGACAGGGGAAACTGGAAACACCATATATTTT
>TRBV4-1|NA|TRBJ1-1|TRBD1
CASSQVAGGVTEAFF
TGCGCCAGCAGCCAAGTGGCAGGGGGGGTAACTGAAGCTTTCTTT
>TRBV5-5|NA|TRBJ1-1|NA
CASSLGDWGTEAFF
TGTGCCAGCAGCTTGGGGGATTGGGGCACTGAAGCTTTCTTT
>TRBV10-3|NA|TRBJ1-2|TRBD1
CATETPGGGYGYTF
TGTGCCACCGAAACCCCAGGGGGCGGCTATGGCTACACCTTC
>TRBV6-1|NA|TRBJ1-1|NA
CASSELGGAEAFF
TGTGCCAGCAGTGAACTCGGGGGAGCTGAAGCTTTCTTT
>TRBV19|NA|TRBJ2-3|TRBD2
CASTGGGAQSSTDTQYF
TGTGCCAGTACCGGCGGGGGGGCTCAATCTAGCACAGATACGCAGTATTTT